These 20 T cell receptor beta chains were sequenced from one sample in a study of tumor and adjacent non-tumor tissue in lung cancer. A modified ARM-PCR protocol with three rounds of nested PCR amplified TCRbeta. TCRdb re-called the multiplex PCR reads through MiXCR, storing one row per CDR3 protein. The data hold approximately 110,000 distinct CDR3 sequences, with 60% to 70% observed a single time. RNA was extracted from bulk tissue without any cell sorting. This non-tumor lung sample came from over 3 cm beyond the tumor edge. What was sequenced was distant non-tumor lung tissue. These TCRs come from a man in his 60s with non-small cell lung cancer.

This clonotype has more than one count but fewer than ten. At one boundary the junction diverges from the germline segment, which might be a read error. CDR3 region: CVSRHGTNTGELFF. Written as DNA, the CDR3 is TGTGTCAGCAGACACGGGACCAACACCGGTGAGCTGTTTTTT. This chain uses TRBV6-5 with TRBJ2-2, with D perhaps being TRBD1 or TRBD2 (5 bases each). Per the germline V gene, CDR1 is MNHEY and CDR2 is SVGAGI. This CDR3 region has 14 residues.

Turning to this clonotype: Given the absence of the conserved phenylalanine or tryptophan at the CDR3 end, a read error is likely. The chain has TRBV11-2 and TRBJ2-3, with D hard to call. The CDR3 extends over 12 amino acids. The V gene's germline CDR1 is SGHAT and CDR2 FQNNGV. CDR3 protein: CVSSLVSDTQYL. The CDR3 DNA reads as TGTGTCAGCAGCTTAGTCTCAGATACGCAGTATTTG.

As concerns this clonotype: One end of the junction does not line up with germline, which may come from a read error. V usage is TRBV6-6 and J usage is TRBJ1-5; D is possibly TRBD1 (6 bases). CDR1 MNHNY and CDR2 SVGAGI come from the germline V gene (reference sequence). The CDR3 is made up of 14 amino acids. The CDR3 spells CASIRDTSNQPQHF. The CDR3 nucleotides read TGTGCCAGCATTCGGGACACCTCCAATCAGCCCCAGCACTTT.

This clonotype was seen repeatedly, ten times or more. CDR3 bases: TGTGCCAGCAGTTTACGGGAAACTAATGAAAAACTGTTTTTT. Translating it yields CASSLRETNEKLFF. The chain uses TRBV12-3 or TRBV12-4 and TRBJ1-4; D gene uncertain. The CDR3 is 14 amino acids. The germline V and J ends were trimmed by 2 bases and 1 base, with 5 bases remaining between them.

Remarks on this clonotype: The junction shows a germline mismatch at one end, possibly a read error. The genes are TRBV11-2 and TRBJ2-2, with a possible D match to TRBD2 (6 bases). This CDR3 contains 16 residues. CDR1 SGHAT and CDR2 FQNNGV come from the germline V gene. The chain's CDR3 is CGSSLGSSVRTGELLF. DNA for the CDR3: TGTGGCAGCAGCTTAGGGTCTAGCGTGAGGACCGGGGAGCTCCTTTTT.

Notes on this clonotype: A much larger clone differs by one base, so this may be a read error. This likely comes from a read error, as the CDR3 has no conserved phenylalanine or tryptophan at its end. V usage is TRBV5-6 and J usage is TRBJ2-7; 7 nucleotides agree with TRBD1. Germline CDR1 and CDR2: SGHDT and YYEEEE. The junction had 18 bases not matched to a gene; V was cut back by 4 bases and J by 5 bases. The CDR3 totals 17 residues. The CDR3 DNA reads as TGTGCCAGCAGCACGGGACAGTCAACAACGAGGTCCCACGAGCAGTACTTA. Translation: CASSTGQSTTRSHEQYL.

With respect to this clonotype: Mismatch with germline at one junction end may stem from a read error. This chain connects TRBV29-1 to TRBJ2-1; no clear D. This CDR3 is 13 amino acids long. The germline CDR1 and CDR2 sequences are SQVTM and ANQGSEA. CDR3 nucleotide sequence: TGCAGCGTCAGCCGCAGCTGCTACAGTGAGCAGTTCTTC. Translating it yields CSVSRSCYSEQFF.

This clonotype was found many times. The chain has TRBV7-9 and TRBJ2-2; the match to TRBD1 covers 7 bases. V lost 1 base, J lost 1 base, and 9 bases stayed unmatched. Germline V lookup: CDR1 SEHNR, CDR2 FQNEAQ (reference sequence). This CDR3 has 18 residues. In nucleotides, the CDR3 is TGTGCCAGCAGCTTAGGAGCCCCGACAGGGAAGAACACCGGGGAGCTGTTTTTT. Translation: CASSLGAPTGKNTGELFF.

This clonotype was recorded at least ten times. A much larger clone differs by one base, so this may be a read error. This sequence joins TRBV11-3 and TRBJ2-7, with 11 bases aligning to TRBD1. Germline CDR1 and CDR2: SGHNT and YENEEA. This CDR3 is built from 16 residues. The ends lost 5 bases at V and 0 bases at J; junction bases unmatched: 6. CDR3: CASSRRTGGLSYEQYF. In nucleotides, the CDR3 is TGTGCCAGCAGCCGCCGGACAGGGGGCCTCTCCTACGAGCAGTACTTC.

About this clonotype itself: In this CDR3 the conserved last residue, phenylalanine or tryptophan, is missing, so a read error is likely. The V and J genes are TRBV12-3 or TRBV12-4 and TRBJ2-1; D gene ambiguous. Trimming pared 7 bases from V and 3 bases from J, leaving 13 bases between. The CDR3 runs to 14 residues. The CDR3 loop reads CASKPPTDYNEQFL. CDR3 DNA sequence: TGTGCCAGCAAACCACCGACGGACTACAATGAGCAGTTCTTA.

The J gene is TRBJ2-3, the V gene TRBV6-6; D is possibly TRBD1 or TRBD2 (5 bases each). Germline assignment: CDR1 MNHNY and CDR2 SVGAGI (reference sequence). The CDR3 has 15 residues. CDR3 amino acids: CVNRGTPTVADTQYF. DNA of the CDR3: TGTGTCAACAGAGGGACCCCAACGGTGGCAGATACGCAGTATTTT.

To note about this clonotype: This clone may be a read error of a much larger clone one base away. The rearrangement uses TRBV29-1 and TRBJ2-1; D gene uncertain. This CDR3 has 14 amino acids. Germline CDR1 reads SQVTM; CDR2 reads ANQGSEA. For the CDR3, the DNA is TGCATCGTCCTTGGGCCCTCTTTTGGCAATGAGCAGTTCTTC. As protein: CIVLGPSFGNEQFF.

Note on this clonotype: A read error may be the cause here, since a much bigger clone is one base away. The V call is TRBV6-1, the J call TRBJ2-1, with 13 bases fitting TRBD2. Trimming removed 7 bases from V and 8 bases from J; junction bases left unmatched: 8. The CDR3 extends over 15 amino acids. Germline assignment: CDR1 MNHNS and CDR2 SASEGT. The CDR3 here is CASTILAGGPDEQFF. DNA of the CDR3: TGTGCCAGCACTATACTAGCGGGAGGGCCCGATGAGCAGTTCTTC.

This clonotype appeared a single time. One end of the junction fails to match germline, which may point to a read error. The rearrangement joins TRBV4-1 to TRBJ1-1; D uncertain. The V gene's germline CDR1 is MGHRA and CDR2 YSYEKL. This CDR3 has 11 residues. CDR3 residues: CSSTQGSEAFF. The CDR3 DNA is TGCTCCAGCACCCAAGGGTCTGAAGCTTTCTTT.

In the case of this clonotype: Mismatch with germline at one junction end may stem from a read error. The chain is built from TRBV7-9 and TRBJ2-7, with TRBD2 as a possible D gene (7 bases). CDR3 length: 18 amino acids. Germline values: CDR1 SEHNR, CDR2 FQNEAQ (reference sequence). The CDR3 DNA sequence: TGTGCCAGCAGCCGATCCCGGGGGGACAAGTTTAGCTCCTACGAGCATTACTTC. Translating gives CASSRSRGDKFSSYEHYF.

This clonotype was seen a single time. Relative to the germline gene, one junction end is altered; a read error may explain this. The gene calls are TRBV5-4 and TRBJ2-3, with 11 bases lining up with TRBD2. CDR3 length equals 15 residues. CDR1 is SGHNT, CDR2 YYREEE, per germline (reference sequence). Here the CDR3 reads CSSSLGLAGGDTQYF. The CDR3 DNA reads TGTTCCAGCAGCTTGGGCCTAGCGGGGGGAGATACGCAGTATTTC.

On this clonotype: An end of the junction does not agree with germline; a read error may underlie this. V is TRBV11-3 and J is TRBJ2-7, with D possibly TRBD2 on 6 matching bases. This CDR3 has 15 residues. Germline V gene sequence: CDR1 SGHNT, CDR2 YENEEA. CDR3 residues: CASRRTIGSSYEQYF. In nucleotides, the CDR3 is TGTGCCAGTAGGAGGACTATCGGGAGCTCCTACGAGCAATACTTC.

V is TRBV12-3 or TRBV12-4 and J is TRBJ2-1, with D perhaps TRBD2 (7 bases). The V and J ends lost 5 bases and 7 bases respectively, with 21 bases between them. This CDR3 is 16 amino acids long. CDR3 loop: CASSTLGGPSLNEQFF. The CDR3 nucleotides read TGTGCCAGCAGTACCCTGGGGGGGCCTTCCCTTAATGAGCAGTTCTTC.

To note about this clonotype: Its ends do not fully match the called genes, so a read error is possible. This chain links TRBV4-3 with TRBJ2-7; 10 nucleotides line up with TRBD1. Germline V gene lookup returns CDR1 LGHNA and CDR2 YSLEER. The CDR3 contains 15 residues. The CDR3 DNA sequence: TGCGCCAGCAGCCAACCTATGACAGGGGGCTACGAGCAATACTTC. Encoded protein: CASSQPMTGGYEQYF.

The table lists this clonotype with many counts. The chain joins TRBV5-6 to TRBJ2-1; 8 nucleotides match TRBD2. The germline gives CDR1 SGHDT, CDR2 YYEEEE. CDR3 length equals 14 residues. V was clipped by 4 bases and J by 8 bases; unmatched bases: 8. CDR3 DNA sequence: TGTGCCAGCAGCCCCGGGACTAGATTCGATGAGCAGTTCTTC. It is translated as CASSPGTRFDEQFF.